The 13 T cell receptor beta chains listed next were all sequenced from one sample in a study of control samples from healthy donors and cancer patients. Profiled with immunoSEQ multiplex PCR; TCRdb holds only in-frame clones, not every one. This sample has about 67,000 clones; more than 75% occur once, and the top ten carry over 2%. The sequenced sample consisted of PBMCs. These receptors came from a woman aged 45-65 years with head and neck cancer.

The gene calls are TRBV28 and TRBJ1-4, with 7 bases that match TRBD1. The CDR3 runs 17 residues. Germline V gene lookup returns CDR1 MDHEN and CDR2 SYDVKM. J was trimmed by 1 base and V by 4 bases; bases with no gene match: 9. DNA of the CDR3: TGTGCCAGCAGTTCCCGACAGGGTAGGAGAACTAATGAAAAACTGTTTTTT. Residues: CASSSRQGRRTNEKLFF.

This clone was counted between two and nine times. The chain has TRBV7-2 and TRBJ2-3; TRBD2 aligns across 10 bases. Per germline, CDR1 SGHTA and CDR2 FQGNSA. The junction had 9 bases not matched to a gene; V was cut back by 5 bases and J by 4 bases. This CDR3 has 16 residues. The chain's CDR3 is CASSPRRAGGADTQYF. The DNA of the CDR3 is TGTGCCAGCAGCCCTCGGCGAGCGGGGGGGGCAGATACGCAGTATTTT.

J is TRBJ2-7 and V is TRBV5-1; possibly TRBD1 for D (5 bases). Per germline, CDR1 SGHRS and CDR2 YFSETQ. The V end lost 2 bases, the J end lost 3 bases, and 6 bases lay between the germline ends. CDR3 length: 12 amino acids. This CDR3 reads CASSFRGYEQYF. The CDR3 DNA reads TGCGCCAGCAGCTTTAGGGGCTACGAGCAGTACTTC.

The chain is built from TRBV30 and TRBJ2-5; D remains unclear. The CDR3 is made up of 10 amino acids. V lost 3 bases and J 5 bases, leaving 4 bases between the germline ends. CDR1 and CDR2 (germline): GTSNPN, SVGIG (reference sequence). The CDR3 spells CAWRKETQYF. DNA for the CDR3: TGTGCCTGGAGAAAGGAGACCCAGTACTTC. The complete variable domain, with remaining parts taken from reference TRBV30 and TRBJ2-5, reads SQTIHQWPATLVQPVGSPLSLECTVEGTSNPNLYWYRQAAGRGLQLLFYSVGIGQISSEVPQNLSASRPQDRQFILSSKKLLLSDSGFYLCAWRKETQYFGPGTRLLVL.

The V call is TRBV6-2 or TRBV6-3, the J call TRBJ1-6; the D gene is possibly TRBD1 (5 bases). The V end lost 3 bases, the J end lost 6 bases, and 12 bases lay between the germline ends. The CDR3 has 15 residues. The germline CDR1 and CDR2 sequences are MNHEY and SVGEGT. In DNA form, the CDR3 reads TGTGCCAGCAGTTATTGGGGCAGAACTAATTCACCCCTCCACTTT. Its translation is CASSYWGRTNSPLHF.

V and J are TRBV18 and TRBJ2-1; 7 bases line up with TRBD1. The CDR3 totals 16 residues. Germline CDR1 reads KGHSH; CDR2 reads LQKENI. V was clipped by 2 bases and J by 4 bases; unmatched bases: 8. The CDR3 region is CASSPGRGQLYNEQFF. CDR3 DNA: TGTGCCAGCTCACCAGGCCGGGGACAGCTATACAATGAGCAGTTCTTC.

The CDR3 DNA reads as TGTGCCAGCAGCGCGACAGGGACGAACACCGGGGAGCTGTTTTTT. Translated: CASSATGTNTGELFF. The rearrangement links TRBV7-2 to TRBJ2-2; TRBD1 matches at 7 bases. Unmatched junction bases numbered 3, after V lost 5 bases and J lost 0 bases. Per the germline V gene, CDR1 is SGHTA and CDR2 is FQGNSA. This CDR3 has 15 amino acids.

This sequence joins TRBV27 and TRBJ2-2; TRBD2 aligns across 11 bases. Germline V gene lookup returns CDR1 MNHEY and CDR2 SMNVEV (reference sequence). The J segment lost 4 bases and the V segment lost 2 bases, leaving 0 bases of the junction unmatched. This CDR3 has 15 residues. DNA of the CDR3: TGTGCCAGCAGTTTAGGACTAGCGGGCACCGGGGAGCTGTTTTTT. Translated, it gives CASSLGLAGTGELFF.

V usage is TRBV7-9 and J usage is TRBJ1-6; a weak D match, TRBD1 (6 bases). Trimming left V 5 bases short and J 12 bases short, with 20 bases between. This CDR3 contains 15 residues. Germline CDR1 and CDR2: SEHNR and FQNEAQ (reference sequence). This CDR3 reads CASSKDRDIEIPLHF. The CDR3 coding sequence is TGTGCCAGCAGCAAGGACCGGGACATTGAAATACCCCTCCACTTT.

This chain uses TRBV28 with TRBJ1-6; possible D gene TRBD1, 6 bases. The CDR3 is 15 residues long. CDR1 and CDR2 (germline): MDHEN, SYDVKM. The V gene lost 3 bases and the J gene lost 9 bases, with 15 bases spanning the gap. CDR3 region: CASSFTTGTSSPLHF. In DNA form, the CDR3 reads TGTGCCAGCAGTTTTACCACAGGGACTAGTTCACCCCTCCACTTT. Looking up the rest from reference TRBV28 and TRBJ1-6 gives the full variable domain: DVKVTQSSRYLVKRTGEKVFLECVQDMDHENMFWYRQDPGLGLRLIYFSYDVKMKEKGDIPEGYSVSREKKERFSLILESASTNQTSMYLCASSFTTGTSSPLHFGNGTRLTVT.

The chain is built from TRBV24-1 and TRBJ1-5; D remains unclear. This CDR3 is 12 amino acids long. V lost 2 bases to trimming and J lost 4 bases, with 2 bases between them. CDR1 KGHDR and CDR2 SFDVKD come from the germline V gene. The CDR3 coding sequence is TGTGCCACCAGTGATTATAATCAGCCCCAGCATTTT. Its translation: CATSDYNQPQHF.

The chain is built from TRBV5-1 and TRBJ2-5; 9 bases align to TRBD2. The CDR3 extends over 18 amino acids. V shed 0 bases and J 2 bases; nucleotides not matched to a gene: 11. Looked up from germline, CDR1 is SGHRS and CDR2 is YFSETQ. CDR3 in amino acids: CASSLGVLAGLIQETQYF. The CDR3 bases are TGCGCCAGCAGCTTGGGCGTACTAGCGGGTTTGATTCAAGAGACCCAGTACTTC.

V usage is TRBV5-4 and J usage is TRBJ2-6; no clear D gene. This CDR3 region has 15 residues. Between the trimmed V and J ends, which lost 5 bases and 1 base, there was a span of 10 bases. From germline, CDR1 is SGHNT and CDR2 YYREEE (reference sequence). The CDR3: CASRVQRSGANVLTF. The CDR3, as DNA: TGTGCCAGCAGGGTACAGAGATCTGGGGCCAACGTCCTGACTTTC.